Presented here are 21 T cell receptor beta chains from one specimen sequenced in a study of CD8 T cells in Susac syndrome. When the RNA was reverse transcribed, random hexamers were used with an input of roughly 0.5 to 1 ug. TCRdb re-analysed the immunoSEQ multiplex PCR reads in MiXCR, keeping a single row per CDR3 protein. The profile shows a few hundred thousand distinct CDR3 sequences, approximately 90% of them singletons. Material for sequencing was CD4+ T cells from PBMCs. The receptors originated from a human donor with multiple sclerosis.

There are a few counts of this clonotype. This chain uses TRBV5-1 with TRBJ2-5; 7 bases fit TRBD1. Unmatched junction bases numbered 2, after V lost 0 bases and J lost 3 bases. Germline CDR1 reads SGHRS; CDR2 reads YFSETQ. The CDR3 is made up of 14 amino acids. The CDR3 sequence is CASSLVDREETQYF. CDR3 nucleotides: TGCGCCAGCAGCTTGGTTGACAGGGAAGAGACCCAGTACTTC.

This chain joins TRBV20-1 and TRBJ2-1; the match to TRBD2 covers 11 bases. The CDR3 is 19 amino acids. V shed 6 bases, J shed 0 bases, and the junction held 16 bases outside the gene matches. Germline CDR1 and CDR2: DFQATT and SNEGSKA (reference sequence). The CDR3 reads CSARRSSGRASASYNEQFF. CDR3 DNA: TGCAGTGCCCGCCGGAGTAGCGGGAGGGCCAGTGCCTCCTACAATGAGCAGTTCTTC.

V is TRBV30 and J is TRBJ1-1, with D uncertain. The germline V gene has CDR1 GTSNPN and CDR2 SVGIG (reference sequence). Trimming stripped 2 bases from V and 3 bases from J, with 13 bases between. This CDR3 has 14 amino acids. CDR3 in amino acids: CAWSLSVGDTEAFF. DNA for the CDR3: TGTGCCTGGAGTCTTTCCGTCGGGGACACTGAAGCTTTCTTT.

J is TRBJ2-1 and V is TRBV5-1; TRBD1 or TRBD2 may be the D gene (5 bases each). The CDR3 sequence is 12 residues long. The germline CDR1 and CDR2 sequences are SGHRS and YFSETQ. Trimming cost V 3 bases and J 8 bases, with 9 bases left between them. The CDR3: CASSSRGYEQFF. The CDR3 region has the DNA TGCGCCAGCAGCTCCCGGGGCTATGAGCAGTTCTTC.

The rearrangement links TRBV12-3 or TRBV12-4 to TRBJ2-5, with 14 bases lining up with TRBD2. The V and J ends lost 4 bases and 5 bases, in that order; junction bases with no gene match: 6. CDR3 size: 16 residues. CDR3 protein: CASSSHGTSGSETQYF. The CDR3 DNA sequence: TGTGCCAGCAGTTCCCACGGGACTAGCGGGAGCGAGACCCAGTACTTC.

In regard to this clonotype: Germline is not matched at one junction end, which may reflect a read error. CDR3 sequence (DNA): TGTGCCAGCAGGCAAGGGACAGGGGCAAAGACTCACACCTTC. Translating gives CASRQGTGAKTHTF. The gene calls are TRBV3-1 and TRBJ1-2; TRBD1 agrees at 10 bases. Germline CDR1 LGHDT, CDR2 YNNKEL (reference sequence). This CDR3 contains 14 residues.

The chain links TRBV7-9 to TRBJ2-5; 7 bases align to TRBD1. J lost 2 bases, V lost 7 bases, and 1 base had no gene match. This CDR3 is 12 amino acids long. Germline CDR1 is SEHNR and CDR2 is FQNEAQ (reference sequence). CDR3 nucleotide sequence: TGTGCCAGCACGGGACAGCAAGAGACCCAGTACTTC. The encoded protein is CASTGQQETQYF. Full variable domain (remainder filled in from reference TRBV7-9 and TRBJ2-5): DTGVSQNPRHKITKRGQNVTFRCDPISEHNRLYWYRQTLGQGPEFLTYFQNEAQLEKSRLLSDRFSAERPKGSFSTLEIQRTEQGDSAMYLCASTGQQETQYFGPGTRLLVL.

V usage is TRBV5-6 and J usage is TRBJ2-5, with 10 nucleotides matching TRBD1. This CDR3 contains 15 residues. Germline V gene data show CDR1 as SGHDT and CDR2 as YYEEEE. J lost 5 bases, V lost 4 bases, and 8 bases had no gene match. The CDR3 loop reads CASSPGQGPSETQYF. As DNA, the CDR3 is TGTGCCAGCAGCCCGGGACAGGGGCCCTCCGAGACCCAGTACTTC.

CDR3 sequence (DNA): TGTGCCAGCAGCTTAGGGCGGCGGCAGACGAAACGGGGCGGCTACACCTTC. Translation gives CASSLGRRQTKRGGYTF. The J gene is TRBJ1-2, the V gene TRBV11-1; the D gene is possibly TRBD1 (5 bases). V lost 1 base and J 8 bases, leaving 23 bases between the germline ends. CDR3 length: 17 amino acids. Per germline, CDR1 SGHAT and CDR2 FQDESV (reference sequence).

The chain uses TRBV6-5 and TRBJ1-1, with D possibly being TRBD1 (5 bases). Between the trimmed V and J ends, which lost 1 base and 1 base, there was a span of 13 bases. CDR1 is MNHEY and CDR2 is SVGAGI in the germline V gene. The CDR3 loop spans 16 amino acids. In DNA, the CDR3 is TGTGCCAGCAGTTACTTTCTAGGGGTTGGGAACACTGAAGCTTTCTTT. Encoded protein: CASSYFLGVGNTEAFF.

The V call is TRBV6-1, the J call TRBJ2-3, with TRBD1 identical over 11 bases. V shed 7 bases and J 4 bases; nucleotides not matched to a gene: 7. Germline assignment: CDR1 MNHNS and CDR2 SASEGT. The CDR3 spans 15 residues. CDR3 in DNA: TGTGCCAGCACGCGGGACAGGGGGAAGGCAGATACGCAGTATTTT. Amino acid sequence: CASTRDRGKADTQYF.

CDR3 coding DNA: TGTGCCAGCAGCGACCGGGACTACAGGAAAGAGACCCAGTACTTC. It codes for CASSDRDYRKETQYF. The chain has TRBV13 and TRBJ2-5; 7 bases fit TRBD2. Germline CDR1 reads PRHDT; CDR2 reads FYEKMQ (reference sequence). The CDR3 loop spans 15 amino acids. J gave up 3 bases and V 5 bases, and 9 bases lay outside the gene matches.

This clonotype was observed a few times. The chain joins TRBV7-2 to TRBJ1-2; D remains unclear. Trimming removed 1 base at V and 6 bases at J, with 9 bases between. There are 13 residues in the CDR3. Looked up from germline, CDR1 is SGHTA and CDR2 is FQGNSA. The CDR3 DNA follows: TGTGCCAGCAGCTTAGAAGATCCCCATGGCTACACCTTC. The encoded protein is CASSLEDPHGYTF.

This chain uses TRBV6-2 or TRBV6-3 with TRBJ2-5, with D tentatively TRBD1 or TRBD2 (5 bases each). Between the trimmed V and J ends, which lost 0 bases and 3 bases, there was a span of 8 bases. The CDR3 contains 14 residues. Germline loops: CDR1 MNHEY, CDR2 SVGEGT. As DNA, the CDR3 is TGTGCCAGCAGTTACTCGGGGGAAAAAGAGACCCAGTACTTC. Protein sequence: CASSYSGEKETQYF.

The gene calls are TRBV7-8 and TRBJ1-2; a weak D match, TRBD1 (6 bases). CDR1 SGHVS and CDR2 FQNEAQ come from the germline V gene. The V gene lost 1 base and the J gene lost 6 bases, with 12 bases spanning the gap. The CDR3 is 14 residues long. The CDR3 coding sequence is TGTGCCAGCAGCTTAGTAACAGGGTCGAATGGCTACACCTTC. Residues: CASSLVTGSNGYTF.

The gene calls are TRBV6-5 and TRBJ2-2; D remains ambiguous. Germline CDR1 reads MNHEY; CDR2 reads SVGAGI. The length of the CDR3 is 13 residues. V gave up 6 bases and J gave up 5 bases, with 10 bases separating them. CDR3 in amino acids: CASSRSLTGELFF. CDR3 nucleotide sequence: TGTGCCAGCAGCCGATCTTTGACCGGGGAGCTGTTTTTT.

The rearrangement links TRBV5-1 to TRBJ2-2; no clear D. This CDR3 is built from 14 residues. Germline loops: CDR1 SGHRS, CDR2 YFSETQ. Trimming stripped 0 bases from V and 4 bases from J, with 7 bases between. CDR3 in amino acids: CASSLAPFTGELFF. CDR3 in DNA: TGCGCCAGCAGCTTGGCGCCTTTCACCGGGGAGCTGTTTTTT.

This clonotype showed up just a few times. The V and J genes are TRBV7-9 and TRBJ2-7; 7 positions agree with TRBD1. CDR1 SEHNR and CDR2 FQNEAQ come from the germline V gene (reference sequence). With V trimmed by 1 base and J by 3 bases, 6 bases remained unmatched. The CDR3 consists of 15 residues. CDR3 in DNA: TGTGCCAGCAGCTTAGACGGGACAGTGGACTACGAGCAGTACTTC. Protein product: CASSLDGTVDYEQYF.

The rearrangement joins TRBV6-1 to TRBJ1-5; possibly TRBD1 for D (5 bases). This CDR3 region has 15 residues. With 0 bases removed from V and 7 bases from J, the gap between germline ends came to 13 bases. CDR1 is MNHNS and CDR2 is SASEGT in the germline V gene. CDR3 protein: CASSEAPRGAQPQHF. The CDR3 DNA sequence: TGTGCCAGCAGTGAAGCGCCAAGGGGTGCCCAGCCCCAGCATTTT.

This clonotype has a handful of counts. J is TRBJ2-7 and V is TRBV6-5, with unresolved D. There are 15 residues in the CDR3. V shed 0 bases and J shed 5 bases, with 14 bases lying between them. Germline V gene sequence: CDR1 MNHEY, CDR2 SVGAGI. Here the CDR3 reads CASSYSWRPEDEQYF. The CDR3 bases are TGTGCCAGCAGTTACTCATGGCGCCCCGAGGACGAGCAGTACTTC.

This chain connects TRBV5-1 to TRBJ2-3, with 9 bases identical to TRBD1. Germline V lookup: CDR1 SGHRS, CDR2 YFSETQ. V trimming: 0 bases; J trimming: 4 bases; junction bases outside the gene matches: 6. This CDR3 spans 16 amino acids. The CDR3 DNA reads as TGCGCCAGCAGCTTGGCCAGGGACAGGGTCGCAGATACGCAGTATTTT. Its translation is CASSLARDRVADTQYF.